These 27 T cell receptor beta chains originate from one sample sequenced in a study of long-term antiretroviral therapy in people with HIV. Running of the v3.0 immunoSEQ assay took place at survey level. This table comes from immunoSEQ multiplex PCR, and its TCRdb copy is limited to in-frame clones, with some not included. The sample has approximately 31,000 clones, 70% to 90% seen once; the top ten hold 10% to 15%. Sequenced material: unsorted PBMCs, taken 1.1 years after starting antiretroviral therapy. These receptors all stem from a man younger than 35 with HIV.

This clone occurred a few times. The CDR3 nucleotides are TGTGCCAGCACCACAGGTCCATATGGCTACACCTTC. Translating gives CASTTGPYGYTF. The gene calls are TRBV25-1 and TRBJ1-2; possibly TRBD1 for D (5 bases). Germline CDR1 MGHDK, CDR2 SYGVNS. The CDR3 runs to 12 residues. Trimming shortened V by 7 bases and J by 5 bases, and 11 bases separated the two germline ends.

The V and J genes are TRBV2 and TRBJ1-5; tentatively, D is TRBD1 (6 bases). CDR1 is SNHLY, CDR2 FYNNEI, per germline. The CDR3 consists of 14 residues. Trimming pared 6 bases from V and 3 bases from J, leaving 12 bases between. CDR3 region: CASRASGANQPQHF. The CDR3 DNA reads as TGTGCCAGCAGAGCGTCAGGGGCCAATCAGCCCCAGCATTTT.

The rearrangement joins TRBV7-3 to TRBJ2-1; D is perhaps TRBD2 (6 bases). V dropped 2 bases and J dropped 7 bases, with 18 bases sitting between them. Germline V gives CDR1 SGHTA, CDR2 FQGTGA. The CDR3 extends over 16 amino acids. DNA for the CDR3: TGTGCCAGCAGCTTAGGGACGCTAGCGCCTACTAATGAGCAGTTCTTC. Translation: CASSLGTLAPTNEQFF.

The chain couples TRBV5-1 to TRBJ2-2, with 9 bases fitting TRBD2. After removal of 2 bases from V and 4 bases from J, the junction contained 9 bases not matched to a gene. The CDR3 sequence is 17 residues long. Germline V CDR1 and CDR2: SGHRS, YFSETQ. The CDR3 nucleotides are TGCGCCAGCAGCTTAGCCCGACTAGCGGACCTCACCGGGGAGCTGTTTTTT. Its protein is CASSLARLADLTGELFF.

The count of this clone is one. CDR3: CASSLLGGWAGANVLTF. In nucleotides, the CDR3 is TGTGCCAGCAGTTTATTGGGGGGTTGGGCTGGGGCCAACGTCCTGACTTTC. The chain couples TRBV28 to TRBJ2-6, with D possibly TRBD2 on 6 matching bases. The CDR3 totals 17 residues. CDR1 is MDHEN, CDR2 SYDVKM, per germline. V shed 1 base and J shed 2 bases, with 12 bases lying between them.

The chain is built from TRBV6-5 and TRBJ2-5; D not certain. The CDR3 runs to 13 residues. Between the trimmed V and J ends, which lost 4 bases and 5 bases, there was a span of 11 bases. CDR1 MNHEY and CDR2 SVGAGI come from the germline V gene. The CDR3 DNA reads TGTGCCAGCAGTTCGGCGATCTGGGAGACCCAGTACTTC. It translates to CASSSAIWETQYF.

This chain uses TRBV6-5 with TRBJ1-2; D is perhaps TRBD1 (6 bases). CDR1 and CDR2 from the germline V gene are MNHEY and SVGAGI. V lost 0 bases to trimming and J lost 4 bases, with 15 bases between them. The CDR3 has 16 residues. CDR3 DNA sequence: TGTGCCAGCAGTTACTCGGGCAGGGGATTCAGCTATGGCTACACCTTC. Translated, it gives CASSYSGRGFSYGYTF.

This chain's CDR3 is CASSQEEGLAKNIQYF. Written as DNA, the CDR3 is TGCGCCAGCAGCCAGGAGGAGGGACTAGCCAAAAACATTCAGTACTTC. The V and J genes are TRBV4-3 and TRBJ2-4; TRBD2 might be the D (6 bases). V shed 3 bases and J shed 0 bases, with 12 bases lying between them. Germline CDR1 is LGHNA and CDR2 is YSLEER. The CDR3 is made up of 16 amino acids.

The DNA of the CDR3 is TGTGCCAGCTCACCAAAAGGACAGGGAGGTCGTGGGGAGCTGTTTTTT. It codes for CASSPKGQGGRGELFF. This rearrangement joins TRBV18 to TRBJ2-2, with 8 bases matching TRBD1. CDR3 length: 16 residues. Germline V lookup: CDR1 KGHSH, CDR2 LQKENI. V shed 2 bases and J 8 bases; nucleotides not matched to a gene: 10.

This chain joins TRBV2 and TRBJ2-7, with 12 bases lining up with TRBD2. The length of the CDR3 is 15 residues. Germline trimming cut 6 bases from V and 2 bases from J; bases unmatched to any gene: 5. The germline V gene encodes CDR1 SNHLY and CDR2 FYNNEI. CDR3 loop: CASRERLAGAYEQYF. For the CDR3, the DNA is TGTGCCAGCAGAGAACGACTAGCGGGGGCCTACGAGCAGTACTTC.

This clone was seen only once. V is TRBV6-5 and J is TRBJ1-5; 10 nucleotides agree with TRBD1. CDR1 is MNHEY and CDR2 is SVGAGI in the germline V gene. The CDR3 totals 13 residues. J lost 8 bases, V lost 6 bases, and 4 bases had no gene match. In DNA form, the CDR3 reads TGTGCCAGCAGCCGGGACAGGGGTGAGCCCCAGCATTTT. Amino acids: CASSRDRGEPQHF.

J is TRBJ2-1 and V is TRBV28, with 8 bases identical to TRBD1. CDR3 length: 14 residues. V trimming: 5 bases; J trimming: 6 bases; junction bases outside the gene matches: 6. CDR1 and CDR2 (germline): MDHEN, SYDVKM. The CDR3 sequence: CASSQGQGPNEQFF. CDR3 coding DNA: TGTGCCAGCAGTCAAGGACAGGGTCCCAATGAGCAGTTCTTC.

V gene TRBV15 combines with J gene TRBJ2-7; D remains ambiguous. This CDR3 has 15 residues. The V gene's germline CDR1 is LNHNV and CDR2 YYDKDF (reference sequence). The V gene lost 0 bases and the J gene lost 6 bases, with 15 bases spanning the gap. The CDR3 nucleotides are TGTGCCACCAGCAGAGATTATCAGGTATCCGGCGAGCAGTACTTC. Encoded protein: CATSRDYQVSGEQYF.

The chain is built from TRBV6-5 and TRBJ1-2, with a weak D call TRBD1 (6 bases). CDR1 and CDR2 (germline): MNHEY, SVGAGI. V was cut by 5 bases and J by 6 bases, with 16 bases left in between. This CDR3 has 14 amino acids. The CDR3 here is CASSSPGQGNGYTF. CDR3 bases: TGTGCCAGCAGTAGCCCGGGGCAGGGGAATGGCTACACCTTC.

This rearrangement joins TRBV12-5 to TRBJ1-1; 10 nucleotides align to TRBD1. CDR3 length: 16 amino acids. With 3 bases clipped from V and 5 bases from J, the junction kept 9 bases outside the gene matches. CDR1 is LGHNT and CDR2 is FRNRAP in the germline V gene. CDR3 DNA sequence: TGTGCTAGTGGTTTACCCGACAGGGGGCGGGGGACTGAAGCTTTCTTT. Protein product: CASGLPDRGRGTEAFF.

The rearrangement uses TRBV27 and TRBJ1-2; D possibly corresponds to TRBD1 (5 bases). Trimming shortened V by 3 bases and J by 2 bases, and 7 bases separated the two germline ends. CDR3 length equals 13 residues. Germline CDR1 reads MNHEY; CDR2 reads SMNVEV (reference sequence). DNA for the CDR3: TGTGCCAGCAGTTTTCGGGGCAACTATGGCTACACCTTC. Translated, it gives CASSFRGNYGYTF.

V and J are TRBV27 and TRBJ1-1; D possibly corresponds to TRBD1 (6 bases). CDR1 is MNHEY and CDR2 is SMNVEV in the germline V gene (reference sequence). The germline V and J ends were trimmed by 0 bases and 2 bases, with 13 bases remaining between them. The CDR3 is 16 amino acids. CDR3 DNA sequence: TGTGCCAGCAGTTTATCGAGGGGGGACCTCAACACTGAAGCTTTCTTT. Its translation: CASSLSRGDLNTEAFF.

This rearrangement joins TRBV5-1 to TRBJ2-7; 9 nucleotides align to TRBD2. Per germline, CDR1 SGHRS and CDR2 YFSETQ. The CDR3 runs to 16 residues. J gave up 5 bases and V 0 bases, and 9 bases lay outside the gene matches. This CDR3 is CASSLGLGTSNDEQYF. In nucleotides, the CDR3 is TGCGCCAGCAGCTTGGGCTTGGGGACTAGCAACGACGAGCAGTACTTC.

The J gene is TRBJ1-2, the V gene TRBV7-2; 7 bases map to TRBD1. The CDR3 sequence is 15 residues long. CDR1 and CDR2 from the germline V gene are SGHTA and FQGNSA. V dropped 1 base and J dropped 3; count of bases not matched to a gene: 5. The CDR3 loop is CASSLGQGWDYGYTF. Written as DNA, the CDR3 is TGTGCCAGCAGCTTAGGACAGGGTTGGGACTATGGCTACACCTTC.

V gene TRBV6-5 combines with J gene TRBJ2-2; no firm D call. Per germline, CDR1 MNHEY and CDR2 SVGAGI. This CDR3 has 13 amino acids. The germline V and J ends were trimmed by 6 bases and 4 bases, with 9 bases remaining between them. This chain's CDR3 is CASSPTSTGELFF. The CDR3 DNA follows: TGTGCCAGCAGCCCGACCTCCACCGGGGAGCTGTTTTTT.

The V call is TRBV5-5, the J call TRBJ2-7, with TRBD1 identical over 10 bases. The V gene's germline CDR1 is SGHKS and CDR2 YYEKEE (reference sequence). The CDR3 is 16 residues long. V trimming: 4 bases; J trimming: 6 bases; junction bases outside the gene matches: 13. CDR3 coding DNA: TGTGCCAGCAGCCCGCAGGCCGGGACAGGGGTTGGCGAGCAGTACTTC. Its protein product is CASSPQAGTGVGEQYF.

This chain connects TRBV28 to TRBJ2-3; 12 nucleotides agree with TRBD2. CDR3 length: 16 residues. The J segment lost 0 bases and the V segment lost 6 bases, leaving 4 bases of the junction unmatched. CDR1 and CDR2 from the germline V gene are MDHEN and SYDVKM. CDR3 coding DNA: TGTGCCAGCAGACTCGGGACTAGCGGGAGCACAGATACGCAGTATTTT. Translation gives CASRLGTSGSTDTQYF.

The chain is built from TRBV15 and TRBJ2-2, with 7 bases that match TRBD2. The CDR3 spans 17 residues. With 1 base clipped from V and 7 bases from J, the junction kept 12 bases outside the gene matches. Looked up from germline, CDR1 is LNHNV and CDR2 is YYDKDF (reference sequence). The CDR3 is CATSRGGTTRLGGELFF. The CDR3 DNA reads TGTGCCACCAGCAGAGGGGGGACTACCCGCCTGGGCGGGGAGCTGTTTTTT.

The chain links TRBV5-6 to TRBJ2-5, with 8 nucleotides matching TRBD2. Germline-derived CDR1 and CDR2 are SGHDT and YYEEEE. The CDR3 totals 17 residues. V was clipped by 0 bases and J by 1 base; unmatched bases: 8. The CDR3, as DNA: TGTGCCAGCAGCTTGGGGGCTAGCGGGCCCAGCCAAGAGACCCAGTACTTC. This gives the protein CASSLGASGPSQETQYF.

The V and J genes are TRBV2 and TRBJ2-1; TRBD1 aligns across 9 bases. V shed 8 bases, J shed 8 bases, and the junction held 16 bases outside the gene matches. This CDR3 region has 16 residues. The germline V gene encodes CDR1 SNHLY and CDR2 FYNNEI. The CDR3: CASRAPVGTGRDEQFF. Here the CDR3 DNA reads TGTGCCAGCCGTGCGCCGGTTGGGACAGGGAGGGATGAGCAGTTCTTC.

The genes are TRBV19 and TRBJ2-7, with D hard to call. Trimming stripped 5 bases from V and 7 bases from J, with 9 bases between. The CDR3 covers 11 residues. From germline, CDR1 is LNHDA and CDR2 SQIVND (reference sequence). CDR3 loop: CASSDAWEQYF. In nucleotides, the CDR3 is TGTGCCAGTAGTGACGCATGGGAGCAGTACTTC.

CDR3 sequence (DNA): TGTGCCAGCAGTTACGTGGGACAGATGAATGAGCAGTTCTTC. It codes for CASSYVGQMNEQFF. The chain recombines TRBV6-5 with TRBJ2-1, with 7 bases lining up with TRBD1. The CDR3 extends over 14 amino acids. The J segment lost 7 bases and the V segment lost 2 bases, leaving 5 bases of the junction unmatched. Germline V lookup: CDR1 MNHEY, CDR2 SVGAGI.